This TCR beta chain was recorded in a study of shared clonotypes between healthy human individuals. Sorted-subset replicate PCRs used 200 ng DNA, approximately 27,000 T cell genomes. Using immunoSEQ multiplex PCR, the repertoire was profiled, and TCRdb retains in-frame clones only, with some absent. Among 2 million to 2.5 million clones listed, approximately 94% were seen once. Donors, healthy HIV-negative adults, lacked recent acute infections or vaccinations. All donors were Caucasian adults living in Nashville, Tennessee. CDR1 is SGHRS and CDR2 is YFSETQ in the germline V gene. Unmatched junction bases numbered 18, after V lost 4 bases and J lost 7 bases. CDR3 length: 18 amino acids.

The source material was naive CD4+ T cells sorted from blood. The subset is: CD45RA+ positively selected. The TCR comes from a man between 18 and 29 years old in good health. V and J are TRBV5-1 and TRBJ2-1; the match to TRBD1 covers 9 bases. Here the CDR3 reads CASSPSPAPGQGRNEQFF. The CDR3 DNA reads TGCGCCAGCAGCCCGAGCCCCGCACCGGGACAGGGTCGAAATGAGCAGTTCTTC. Full variable domain (outside the CDR3, taken from reference TRBV5-1 and TRBJ2-1): KAGVTQTPRYLIKTRGQQVTLSCSPISGHRSVSWYQQTPGQGLQFLFEYFSETQRNKGNFPGRFSGRQFSNSRSEMNVSTLELGDSALYLCASSPSPAPGQGRNEQFFGPGTRLTVL.